These T cell receptor beta chains were read from a single sample in a study of blood T cell repertoires in COVID-19. Produced via immunoSEQ multiplex PCR; TCRdb's table is partial and in-frame only. Counted here are 150,000 or so clones, approximately 85% occurring once; the ten biggest clones make up approximately 8%. Specimen: peripheral blood. These receptors were taken from a woman between 55 and 75 years old with COVID-19, enrolled during active disease. The conserved cysteine and the conserved F or W are not part of the CDR3 here. Fields, in order: V gene, clone size, J gene, CDR3 protein. Size is omitted from some rows. Given values are once, few, many or a class for expanded clones.

TRBV11-1	-	TRBJ2-7	ASSWTSGGSEQY
TRBV6-2/TRBV6-3	-	TRBJ1-5	ASSGIQGNHQPQH
TRBV6-1	-	TRBJ2-5	ASSERSRGYQETQY
TRBV9	-	TRBJ2-4	ARSATPGGLAGGRAKNIQY
TRBV21-1	-	TRBJ2-5	ASSATLGEAETQY
TRBV14	-	TRBJ2-7	ASSQRPTGYEQY
TRBV30	-	TRBJ1-4	AWSGTGGEKLF
TRBV30	-	TRBJ2-5	ACRAGALGETQY
TRBV7-8	-	TRBJ1-4	ASSSGGRSNEKLF
TRBV5-1	-	TRBJ1-1	ASRPRDYMNTEAF
TRBV2	-	TRBJ1-1	ASSPDDSEAF
TRBV5-1	-	TRBJ2-3	ASSRMTSGGSTDTQY
TRBV10-3	-	TRBJ1-1	AISESVAGRVEAF
TRBV7-3	-	TRBJ2-1	ASSLMSIQGNEQF
TRBV9	-	TRBJ2-3	ASSVVADQSTDTQY
TRBV30	-	TRBJ2-5	AWSVSGRGETQY
TRBV28	-	TRBJ1-2	ASTEGYGYT
TRBV29-1	-	TRBJ1-2	SVELRYGYT
TRBV19	-	TRBJ2-7	ASSMTRAGSYEQY
TRBV18	-	TRBJ1-1	ASSPGTAGFLHTEAF
TRBV7-2	-	TRBJ2-3	ASSSGGTGFTDTQY
TRBV5-1	-	TRBJ2-3	ASSLDAETSTDTQY
TRBV7-3	once	TRBJ2-5	ASSRDSQETQY
TRBV10-2	-	TRBJ2-1	ASTTGPFPPMYEQF
TRBV7-6	-	TRBJ2-1	ASSFSSSGGAGEQF
TRBV9	once	TRBJ1-2	ASSASGVYGYT
TRBV30	once	TRBJ2-7	AWSWETGYYEQY
TRBV16	-	TRBJ1-2	ASSRVDRDRSGYT
TRBV11-2	-	TRBJ2-4	ASSSGHKNIQY
TRBV5-1	-	TRBJ2-7	ASSLGQRGPSYEQY
TRBV6-6	-	TRBJ1-3	ASRGQGGSGNTIY
TRBV7-2	once	TRBJ1-1	ASSSQRGLNTEAF
TRBV13	-	TRBJ2-7	ASSIVSGTTYEQY